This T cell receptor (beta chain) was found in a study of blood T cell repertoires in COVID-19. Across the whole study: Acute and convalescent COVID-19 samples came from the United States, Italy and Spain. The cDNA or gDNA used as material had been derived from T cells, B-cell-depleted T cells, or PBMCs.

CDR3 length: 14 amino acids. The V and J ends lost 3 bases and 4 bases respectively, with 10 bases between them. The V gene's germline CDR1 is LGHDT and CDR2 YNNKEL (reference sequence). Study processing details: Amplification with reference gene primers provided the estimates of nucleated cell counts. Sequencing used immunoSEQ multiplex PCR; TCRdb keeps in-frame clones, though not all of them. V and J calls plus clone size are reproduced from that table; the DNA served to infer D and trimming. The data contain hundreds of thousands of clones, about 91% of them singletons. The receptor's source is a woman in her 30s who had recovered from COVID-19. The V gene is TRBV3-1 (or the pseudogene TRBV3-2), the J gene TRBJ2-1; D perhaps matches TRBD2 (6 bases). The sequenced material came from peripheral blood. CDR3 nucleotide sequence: TGTGCCAGCAGCCAGGGCGGGGAGTACAATGAGCAGTTCTTC. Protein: CASSQGGEYNEQFF.